This is a list of T cell receptor beta chains from one sample in a study of shared clonotypes between healthy human individuals. Assay used: immunoSEQ multiplex PCR; TCRdb lists only in-frame clones, some missing. Among 2,500,000 or so clones listed, approximately 92% were seen once. The sample taken for sequencing was naive CD4+ T cells sorted from blood. These receptors originate from a man between 18 and 35 years old in good health. The CDR3 runs from the conserved cysteine through the conserved F or W. The order of the fields is J gene, D gene, V gene, CDR3 protein, CDR3 DNA. The D gene is left open where the match is weak.

TRBJ2-7,.,TRBV5-1,CASSPSGYEQYF,TGCGCCAGCAGCCCCTCAGGCTACGAGCAGTACTTC
TRBJ2-2,.,TRBV7-9,CASSPLDTGELFF,TGTGCCAGCAGCCCCCTAGACACCGGGGAGCTGTTTTTT
TRBJ2-7,TRBD2,TRBV5-1,CASRRTSDAYEQYF,TGCGCCAGCAGGAGGACTAGCGACGCCTACGAGCAGTACTTC
TRBJ2-7,.,TRBV6-5,CASSYRQAYEQYF,TGTGCCAGCAGTTACCGGCAAGCCTACGAGCAGTACTTC
TRBJ1-2,.,TRBV30,CAWSAQQAAPDGYTF,TGTGCCTGGAGTGCGCAACAGGCGGCACCCGATGGCTACACCTTC
TRBJ2-5,.,TRBV29-1,CSVAWSQETQYF,TGCAGCGTTGCGTGGAGCCAAGAGACCCAGTACTTC
TRBJ1-2,.,TRBV2,CASSTTGTPGLYGYTF,TGTGCCAGCAGTACAACCGGGACCCCGGGGCTCTATGGCTACACCTTC
TRBJ2-7,.,TRBV21-1,CASSKWDRGDEQYF,TGTGCCAGCAGCAAATGGGACAGGGGGGACGAGCAGTACTTC
TRBJ1-1,TRBD1,TRBV4-3,CASSQAGTVMNTEAFF,TGCGCCAGCAGCCAAGCCGGGACAGTGATGAACACTGAAGCTTTCTTT
TRBJ2-2,TRBD1,TRBV6-5,CASSDRAFNTGELFF,TGTGCCAGCAGCGACAGGGCGTTTAACACCGGGGAGCTGTTTTTT
TRBJ1-1,TRBD1,TRBV19,CASSTMRDRDLRAFF,TGTGCCAGTAGTACGATGAGGGACAGGGATCTTCGGGCTTTCTTT